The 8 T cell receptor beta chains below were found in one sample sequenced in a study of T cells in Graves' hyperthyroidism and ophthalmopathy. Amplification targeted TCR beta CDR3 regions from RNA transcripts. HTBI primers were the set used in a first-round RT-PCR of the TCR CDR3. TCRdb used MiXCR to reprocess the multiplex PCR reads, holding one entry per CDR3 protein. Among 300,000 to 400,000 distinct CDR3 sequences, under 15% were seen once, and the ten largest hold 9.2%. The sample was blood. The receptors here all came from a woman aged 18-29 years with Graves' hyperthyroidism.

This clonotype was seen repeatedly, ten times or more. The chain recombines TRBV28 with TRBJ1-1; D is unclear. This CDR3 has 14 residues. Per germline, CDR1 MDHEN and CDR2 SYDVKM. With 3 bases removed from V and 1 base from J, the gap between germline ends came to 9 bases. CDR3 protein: CASSLPNWNTEAFF. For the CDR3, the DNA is TGTGCCAGCAGTTTGCCAAACTGGAACACTGAAGCTTTCTTT.

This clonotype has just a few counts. CDR3 DNA sequence: TGTGCCAGCAGCTTGTACACCTCTGGGGCCAACGTCCTGACTTTC. Translation gives CASSLYTSGANVLTF. The chain couples TRBV9 to TRBJ2-6; no reliable D call. This CDR3 region has 15 residues. Germline-derived CDR1 and CDR2 are SGDLS and YYNGEE. Trimming shortened V by 4 bases and J by 0 bases, and 8 bases separated the two germline ends. The whole variable domain, filled in from reference TRBV9 and TRBJ2-6, reads DSGVTQTPKHLITATGQRVTLRCSPRSGDLSVYWYQQSLDQGLQFLIQYYNGEERAKGNILERFSAQQFPDLHSELNLSSLELGDSALYFCASSLYTSGANVLTFGAGSRLTVL.

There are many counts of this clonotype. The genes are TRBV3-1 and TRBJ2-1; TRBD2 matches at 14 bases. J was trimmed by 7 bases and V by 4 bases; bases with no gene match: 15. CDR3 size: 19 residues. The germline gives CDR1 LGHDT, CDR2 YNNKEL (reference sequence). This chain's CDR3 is CASSPDMGTSGGLVNEQFF. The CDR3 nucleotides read TGTGCCAGCAGCCCCGATATGGGGACTAGCGGGGGACTAGTTAATGAGCAGTTCTTC.

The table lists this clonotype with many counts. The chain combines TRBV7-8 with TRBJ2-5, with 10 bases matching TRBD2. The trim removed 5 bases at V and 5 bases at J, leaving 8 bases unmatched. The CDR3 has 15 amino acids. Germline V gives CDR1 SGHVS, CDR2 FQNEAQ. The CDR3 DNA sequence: TGTGCCAGCAGCCGGGAGCGGGGGGGGTGGGAGACCCAGTACTTC. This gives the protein CASSRERGGWETQYF.

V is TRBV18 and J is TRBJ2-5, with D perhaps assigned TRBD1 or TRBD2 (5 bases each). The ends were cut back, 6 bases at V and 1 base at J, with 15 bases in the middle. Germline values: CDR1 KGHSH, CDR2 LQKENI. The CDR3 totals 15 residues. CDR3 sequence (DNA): TGTGCCAGCTCGGCGTCCCCGGGGACCCAAGAGACCCAGTACTTC. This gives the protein CASSASPGTQETQYF.

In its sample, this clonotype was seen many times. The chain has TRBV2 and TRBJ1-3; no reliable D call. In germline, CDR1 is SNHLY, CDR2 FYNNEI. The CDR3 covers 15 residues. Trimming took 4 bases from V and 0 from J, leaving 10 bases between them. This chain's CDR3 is CASSGHLSSGNTIYF. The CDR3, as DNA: TGTGCCAGCAGTGGACACTTGAGCTCTGGAAACACCATATATTTT.

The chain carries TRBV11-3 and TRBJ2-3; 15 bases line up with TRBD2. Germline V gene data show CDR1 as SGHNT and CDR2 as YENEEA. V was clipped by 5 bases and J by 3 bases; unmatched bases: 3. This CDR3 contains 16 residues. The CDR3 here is CASSGTSGGYTDTQYF. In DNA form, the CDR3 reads TGTGCCAGCAGCGGGACTAGCGGGGGGTATACAGATACGCAGTATTTT.

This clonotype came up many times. CDR3 protein: CASSDRDRFNSPLHF. CDR3 in DNA: TGTGCCAGTAGTGACCGGGACAGGTTTAATTCACCCCTCCACTTT. This chain connects TRBV19 to TRBJ1-6, with 8 bases matching TRBD1. The junction had 6 bases not matched to a gene; V was cut back by 5 bases and J by 6 bases. The CDR3 has 15 residues. CDR1 and CDR2 from the germline V gene are LNHDA and SQIVND (reference sequence).